What follows are 27 T cell receptor beta chains derived from one specimen sequenced in a study of PD-1 blockade in classical Hodgkin lymphoma. Each patient experienced a relapse that followed autologous stem cell transplantation, and brentuximab vedotin exposure varied. Assay: immunoSEQ multiplex PCR; the TCRdb copy retains only in-frame clones and omits some. The table has about 97,000 clones, roughly 84% seen once; the top ten hold 10% to 15%. The input for sequencing was peripheral blood mononuclear cells (PBMCs), taken at baseline. These receptors were taken from a human donor with classical Hodgkin lymphoma.

This chain connects TRBV7-2 to TRBJ2-2; TRBD2 is a possible D gene (6 bases). Trimming shortened V by 3 bases and J by 3 bases, and 11 bases separated the two germline ends. CDR3 length: 15 amino acids. Germline assignment: CDR1 SGHTA and CDR2 FQGNSA. CDR3 region: CASSLAGLHTGELFF. The CDR3 coding sequence is TGTGCCAGCAGCTTGGCGGGACTTCACACCGGGGAGCTGTTTTTT.

CDR3 protein: CASSDRGTTYEQYF. CDR3 sequence (DNA): TGTGCCAGCAGTGATCGGGGGACTACCTACGAGCAGTACTTC. The chain employs TRBV6-1 and TRBJ2-7, with 7 bases that match TRBD2. CDR3 length: 14 amino acids. V trimming: 3 bases; J trimming: 2 bases; junction bases outside the gene matches: 4. The germline V gene encodes CDR1 MNHNS and CDR2 SASEGT.

For the CDR3, the DNA is TGCAGCGTCAGCGGGGGTAGCGGGAGTGGGGGCGAGCAGTACTTC. It specifies CSVSGGSGSGGEQYF. V is TRBV29-1 and J is TRBJ2-7, with 9 bases lining up with TRBD2. V was clipped by 6 bases and J by 6 bases; unmatched bases: 15. The CDR3 has 15 amino acids. CDR1 and CDR2 (germline): SQVTM, ANQGSEA.

The table lists this clone with a few counts. The J gene is TRBJ2-5, the V gene TRBV6-6; D is uncertain. V was clipped by 8 bases and J by 2 bases, with 12 bases between them. In germline, CDR1 is MNHNY, CDR2 SVGAGI (reference sequence). There are 13 residues in the CDR3. The CDR3 loop reads CASGAAGQETQYF. DNA of the CDR3: TGTGCCAGCGGCGCGGCTGGGCAAGAGACCCAGTACTTC.

V usage is TRBV5-5 and J usage is TRBJ2-2; 13 bases map to TRBD2. From germline, CDR1 is SGHKS and CDR2 YYEKEE (reference sequence). Germline trimming cut 5 bases from V and 6 bases from J; bases unmatched to any gene: 13. This CDR3 has 18 residues. The CDR3 nucleotides read TGTGCCAGCAGTCGCGGACTAGCGGGAGCAGTTGATGCCGGGGAGCTGTTTTTT. Amino acid sequence: CASSRGLAGAVDAGELFF.

About this clone: Other DNA sequences in this specimen translate into the identical CDR3. This chain joins TRBV19 and TRBJ1-1, with a weak D call TRBD1 (6 bases). The CDR3 has 14 amino acids. V lost 5 bases to trimming and J lost 1 base, with 11 bases between them. Germline V gives CDR1 LNHDA, CDR2 SQIVND (reference sequence). CDR3 protein: CASSPGQQNTEAFF. CDR3 sequence (DNA): TGTGCCAGTAGTCCGGGACAACAGAACACTGAAGCTTTCTTT.

This CDR3 reads CASSPWSSGGYTF. CDR3 bases: TGTGCCAGCAGCCCCTGGTCGTCGGGTGGCTACACCTTC. This chain links TRBV7-9 with TRBJ1-2; D unresolved. CDR1 and CDR2 (germline): SEHNR, FQNEAQ (reference sequence). CDR3 size: 13 residues. Trimming took 5 bases from V and 7 from J, leaving 14 bases between them.

The chain carries TRBV5-6 and TRBJ2-7; 11 bases fit TRBD1. The CDR3 spans 16 residues. The germline gives CDR1 SGHDT, CDR2 YYEEEE. V lost 3 bases and J lost 2; bases outside the gene matches: 7. CDR3 region: CASSSWTGGLTYEQYF. The CDR3 region has the DNA TGTGCCAGCAGCTCCTGGACAGGGGGCCTAACCTACGAGCAGTACTTC.

This sequence joins TRBV6-6 and TRBJ2-1; D possibly corresponds to TRBD2 (6 bases). Germline CDR1 and CDR2: MNHNY and SVGAGI (reference sequence). Trimming stripped 6 bases from V and 8 bases from J, with 8 bases between. This CDR3 contains 11 residues. Here the CDR3 DNA reads TGTGCCAGCAGCCCGGGGGATGAGCAGTTCTTC. It is translated as CASSPGDEQFF.

The J gene is TRBJ2-1, the V gene TRBV6-5; TRBD2 agrees at 10 bases. The CDR3 loop spans 14 amino acids. J gave up 7 bases and V 4 bases, and 4 bases lay outside the gene matches. Germline CDR1 reads MNHEY; CDR2 reads SVGAGI. The CDR3 reads CASSWASGRNEQFF. CDR3 nucleotide sequence: TGTGCCAGCAGTTGGGCTAGCGGGAGAAATGAGCAGTTCTTC.

This chain joins TRBV4-2 and TRBJ2-7; D might be TRBD1 (6 bases). Germline CDR1 reads LGHNA; CDR2 reads YNFKEQ. V gave up 0 bases and J gave up 3 bases, with 12 bases separating them. The CDR3 has 15 residues. The CDR3 loop is CASSQDVRGGYEQYF. The CDR3 DNA sequence: TGTGCCAGCAGCCAAGATGTCAGGGGCGGCTACGAGCAGTACTTC.

This chain connects TRBV6-1 to TRBJ1-2; TRBD1 agrees at 9 bases. With V trimmed by 5 bases and J by 2 bases, 3 bases remained unmatched. This CDR3 contains 14 residues. The germline CDR1 and CDR2 sequences are MNHNS and SASEGT. The CDR3 sequence: CASSSTGGNYGYTF. CDR3 nucleotide sequence: TGTGCCAGCAGTAGCACAGGGGGCAACTATGGCTACACCTTC.

This clone occurred a few times. The CDR3 spells CATSRLGGVRNSGANVLTF. The CDR3 region has the DNA TGTGCCACCAGCAGACTTGGTGGGGTCAGGAACTCTGGGGCCAACGTCCTGACTTTC. This chain uses TRBV15 with TRBJ2-6; D is ambiguous. The CDR3 totals 19 residues. Germline loops: CDR1 LNHNV, CDR2 YYDKDF (reference sequence). V was pared by 2 bases and J by 0 bases, with 17 bases between.

The chain joins TRBV7-3 to TRBJ1-1; D not certain. The CDR3 covers 13 residues. CDR1 SGHTA and CDR2 FQGTGA come from the germline V gene. The germline V and J ends were trimmed by 0 bases and 1 base, with 3 bases remaining between them. The CDR3: CASSLTANTEAFF. CDR3 DNA: TGTGCCAGCAGCTTAACGGCGAACACTGAAGCTTTCTTT.

This rearrangement joins TRBV10-3 to TRBJ2-5, with TRBD2 matching 9 bases. From germline, CDR1 is ENHRY and CDR2 SYGVKD. Trimming cost V 0 bases and J 5 bases; bases outside gene matches: 19. The CDR3 extends over 20 amino acids. The CDR3 sequence: CAISESSGGRASIFAETQYF. DNA for the CDR3: TGTGCCATCAGTGAGTCGAGCGGCGGGAGGGCCTCTATCTTCGCTGAGACCCAGTACTTC.

The sample holds one count of this clone. The chain uses TRBV7-8 and TRBJ2-7; no reliable D call. The CDR3 is made up of 16 amino acids. Looked up from germline, CDR1 is SGHVS and CDR2 is FQNEAQ. V was shortened by 6 bases and J by 0 bases, with 18 bases between the two germline ends. The CDR3 loop reads CASRKGSTPSSYEQYF. As DNA, the CDR3 is TGTGCCAGCAGGAAAGGTAGCACACCGAGCTCCTACGAGCAGTACTTC.

V is TRBV19 and J is TRBJ1-5, with TRBD1 as a possible D gene (6 bases). The CDR3 runs 13 residues. With 7 bases removed from V and 4 bases from J, the gap between germline ends came to 11 bases. The germline V gene encodes CDR1 LNHDA and CDR2 SQIVND (reference sequence). The CDR3 DNA reads TGTGCCAGTACCGGGGGGCGAAATCAGCCCCAGCATTTT. Amino acid sequence: CASTGGRNQPQHF.

The CDR3 DNA reads as TGTGCCAGCAGCTCCGGGACTAGCGGGAGAACAGTGGAAGAGCAGTTCTTC. It encodes CASSSGTSGRTVEEQFF. This sequence joins TRBV7-9 and TRBJ2-1; 14 nucleotides line up with TRBD2. Trimming cost V 4 bases and J 10 bases; bases outside gene matches: 12. This CDR3 spans 17 amino acids. The germline gives CDR1 SEHNR, CDR2 FQNEAQ (reference sequence). Full variable domain (remainder filled in from reference TRBV7-9 and TRBJ2-1): DTGVSQNPRHKITKRGQNVTFRCDPISEHNRLYWYRQTLGQGPEFLTYFQNEAQLEKSRLLSDRFSAERPKGSFSTLEIQRTEQGDSAMYLCASSSGTSGRTVEEQFFGPGTRLTVL.

This rearrangement joins TRBV19 to TRBJ2-2, with 11 bases aligning to TRBD2. J gave up 6 bases and V 6 bases, and 6 bases lay outside the gene matches. Germline values: CDR1 LNHDA, CDR2 SQIVND (reference sequence). The CDR3 covers 15 residues. In DNA form, the CDR3 reads TGTGCCAGTAGACCGACTAGCGGGATAGCCGGGGAGCTGTTTTTT. Amino acid sequence: CASRPTSGIAGELFF.

The V and J genes are TRBV18 and TRBJ1-3, with 7 bases fitting TRBD1. Germline CDR1 and CDR2: KGHSH and LQKENI. The length of the CDR3 is 15 residues. J lost 2 bases, V lost 2 bases, and 3 bases had no gene match. The CDR3 region is CASSPTGDPGNTIYF. The CDR3 DNA sequence: TGTGCCAGCTCACCAACAGGGGACCCTGGAAACACCATATATTTT.

This clone was seen a single time. The gene calls are TRBV19 and TRBJ2-3; maybe TRBD1 (6 bases). The CDR3 runs 14 residues. Germline assignment: CDR1 LNHDA and CDR2 SQIVND (reference sequence). V lost 3 bases, J lost 4 bases, and 11 bases lay in between. The CDR3, as DNA: TGTGCCAGTAGTATGAGCAGGGGTGCAGATACGCAGTATTTT. Translated: CASSMSRGADTQYF.

Written as DNA, the CDR3 is TGTGCCAGCAGTGACTTTTCCGGGAACACTGAAGCTTTCTTT. Protein: CASSDFSGNTEAFF. The gene calls are TRBV2 and TRBJ1-1; D ambiguous. V lost 3 bases to trimming and J lost 1 base, with 9 bases between them. The CDR3 sequence is 14 residues long. The germline CDR1 and CDR2 sequences are SNHLY and FYNNEI.

The chain has TRBV28 and TRBJ2-1; 9 positions match TRBD1. Germline V gene lookup returns CDR1 MDHEN and CDR2 SYDVKM. The CDR3 runs 16 residues. J was trimmed by 1 base and V by 5 bases; bases with no gene match: 6. CDR3 DNA sequence: TGTGCCAGCAGTAGACCCGGGACAGGGTCCTACAATGAGCAGTTCTTC. It is translated as CASSRPGTGSYNEQFF. The variable domain in full, completed from reference TRBV28 and TRBJ2-1, reads DVKVTQSSRYLVKRTGEKVFLECVQDMDHENMFWYRQDPGLGLRLIYFSYDVKMKEKGDIPEGYSVSREKKERFSLILESASTNQTSMYLCASSRPGTGSYNEQFFGPGTRLTVL.

This chain links TRBV6-5 with TRBJ1-4; D is perhaps TRBD1 (5 bases). The CDR3 loop spans 14 amino acids. Between the trimmed V and J ends, which lost 4 bases and 10 bases, there was a span of 16 bases. Germline CDR1 and CDR2: MNHEY and SVGAGI. CDR3 sequence reads: CASSLGGGARKLFF. Written as DNA, the CDR3 is TGTGCCAGCAGTTTAGGAGGTGGGGCGAGAAAACTGTTTTTT.

This chain links TRBV7-2 with TRBJ1-1; 11 nucleotides match TRBD1. The CDR3 contains 15 residues. Unmatched junction bases numbered 8, after V lost 5 bases and J lost 6 bases. Germline V gene data show CDR1 as SGHTA and CDR2 as FQGNSA. CDR3 in DNA: TGTGCCAGCAGCCCGCGGACAGGGGGCCCGGCTGAAGCTTTCTTT. Its protein product is CASSPRTGGPAEAFF.

V usage is TRBV11-2 and J usage is TRBJ2-1; no clear D. Trimming removed 5 bases at V and 9 bases at J, with 11 bases between. Germline V CDR1 and CDR2: SGHAT, FQNNGV. CDR3 length: 12 residues. The chain's CDR3 is CASSVDRGEQFF. Here the CDR3 DNA reads TGTGCCAGCAGCGTGGACCGTGGTGAGCAGTTCTTC.

The V call is TRBV5-1, the J call TRBJ2-6, with D tentatively TRBD1 (6 bases). The germline V gene encodes CDR1 SGHRS and CDR2 YFSETQ. The length of the CDR3 is 16 residues. Deletions cut 4 bases from V and 2 bases from J, with 13 bases between. The CDR3 DNA reads TGCGCCAGCAGCCCGGACAGTATTACTGGGGCCAACGTCCTGACTTTC. Amino acids: CASSPDSITGANVLTF.